This paragraph reports one TCR beta chain. This clonotype turned up a few times. Which antigen it targets is not known. No clone much larger than this one lies a single base away; base qualities are absent. The CDR3 starts with the cysteine, ends with the phenylalanine, and has 17 residues. Solely the CDR3 DNA is kept, with 51 bases framed from the first base. As encoded in the germline V gene (reference sequence), CDR1 is DFQATT while CDR2 is SNEGSKA. The junction shows trimming of 6 bases on V and 1 base on J, and the gene matches do not reach 11 bases of it. This record comes from a study of T cell repertoires in cytomegalovirus infection (dated by TCRdb to the late 2010s). With regard to the full study: Donor HLA type was relevant to the analysis, because carriage of CMV infection together with the matching HLA type was indicated by public TCR beta signatures. Paper-wide results and their limitations: In the ex vivo response, HLA-C-restricted CMV-specific TCR beta clonotypes were dominant, and in two of eight donors the single most frequent clonotype came from this HLA-C-restricted group. In both this cohort and an independent roughly 400-donor cohort, the cumulative frequency of public TCR beta family members distinguished carriers of CMV infection plus the relevant HLA type.

Sequencing instrument: Illumina HiSeq 1500. TCRdb redid the processing of the public reads, applying fastp at Q25 and MiXCR, and retained in-frame beta chains. A single entry per CDR3 protein holds the most common genes and DNA from its merged rows. The sample table contains 46,000 or so distinct CDR3 sequences; only one count was recorded for more than 20% of them. 18% of the sample lies in the top ten. The V gene is TRBV20-1 and the J gene is TRBJ2-1; 11 junctional bases match TRBD2. This sequence was found in a human donor in good health (CMV status not recorded). Some clones in this sample may be carry-over from other donors' samples. Sequenced input: PBMCs, sequenced either directly or after in vitro stimulation (not recorded which). The CDR3 region: CSAQRASGGWSYNEQFF. Read as DNA, the sequence is TGCAGTGCCCAAAGGGCTAGCGGGGGGTGGTCCTACAATGAGCAGTTCTTC.